Listed below are T cell receptor beta chains from one sample, sequenced in a study of T-cell reconstitution after alpha-beta-depleted transplantation in children. From the PCR reads, TCRdb called clonotypes with MiXCR, one entry per CDR3 protein. Here the sample spans some 300,000 distinct CDR3 sequences, 10% being singletons. Here the sequenced sample was PBMCs, taken before TCRalphabeta/CD19-depleted stem cell transplant. Receptor source: a boy under two years old with acute myeloid leukemia, due to receive a stem cell transplant. CDR3s include the opening cysteine and the closing phenylalanine or tryptophan. D genes are given only for firm matches. Clone size, where shown, is once, few, many, or a class for clones that have expanded.

size	V	length	J	D	DNA	CDR3
many	TRBV28	16	TRBJ1-4	-	TGTGCCAGCAGTTTAGTTGAGGGGGCAACTAATGAAAAACTGTTTTTT	CASSLVEGATNEKLFF
many	TRBV3-1	17	TRBJ2-5	TRBD2	TGTGCCAGCAGCCCTCGAATAGCAGCGGGGTACCAAGAGACCCAGTACTTC	CASSPRIAAGYQETQYF
few	TRBV7-3	15	TRBJ2-2	-	TGTGCCAGCGGGCCTAGGGGGGGGAACACCGGGGAGCTGTTTTTT	CASGPRGGNTGELFF
many	TRBV7-2	13	TRBJ2-7	-	TGTGCCAGCAGCTTAGAAGCGGGCTACGAGCAGTACTTC	CASSLEAGYEQYF
many	TRBV29-1	13	TRBJ2-3	-	TGCAGCGTTGCCGGGGTGATCACAGATACGCAGTATTTT	CSVAGVITDTQYF
medium-sized	TRBV5-1	14	TRBJ2-7	-	TGCGCCAGCAGCTTGGCGGGTACCACCGGCGAGCAGTACTTC	CASSLAGTTGEQYF
many	TRBV10-3	14	TRBJ2-1	TRBD1	TGTGCCATCAGTGTTCCAGGGGGCTGGAATGAGCAGTTCTTC	CAISVPGGWNEQFF
many	TRBV5-1	14	TRBJ1-6	TRBD1	TGCGCCAGCAGCTTGCCGGGACAGGGTTCACCCCTCCACTTT	CASSLPGQGSPLHF
many	TRBV7-2	15	TRBJ2-3	TRBD2	TGTGCCAGCAGCTTAGTAACTAGCGGGGGGACTACGCAGTATTTT	CASSLVTSGGTTQYF
many	TRBV5-1	14	TRBJ2-7	TRBD1	TGCGCCAGCAGCCCGGGACAGGGGGCTGACGAGCAGTACTTC	CASSPGQGADEQYF
few	TRBV27	15	TRBJ2-3	-	TGTGCCAGCAGTTTCAGCCTAGCGCTCACAGATACGCAGTATTTT	CASSFSLALTDTQYF
many	TRBV28	14	TRBJ2-1	TRBD2	TGTGCCTTGGGGGGGACTAGCTCCTACAATGAGCAGTTCTTC	CALGGTSSYNEQFF
many	TRBV12-3/TRBV12-4	12	TRBJ2-1	-	TGTGCCAGCAGAACTAGAAACAATGAGCAGTTCTTC	CASRTRNNEQFF
many	TRBV7-2	16	TRBJ2-2	-	TGTGCCAGCAGCTTAGAGCTTATCTCGAACACCGGGGAGCTGTTTTTT	CASSLELISNTGELFF
-	TRBV5-5	15	TRBJ2-7	-	TGTGCCAGCAGAGTATTATATGTTGACGCTTACGAGCAGTACTTC	CASRVLYVDAYEQYF
many	TRBV11-2	15	TRBJ2-7	-	TGTGCCAGCAGCGCACTACAGGGCGCGCCCTACGAGCAGTACTTC	CASSALQGAPYEQYF
-	TRBV20-1	15	TRBJ1-5	TRBD1	TGCAGTGCTAGCGATTCAGGGGGTGATCATCAGCCCCAGCATTTT	CSASDSGGDHQPQHF
many	TRBV20-1	14	TRBJ2-3	TRBD2	TGCAGTGCACCCTTAAGCGGGGTGGGAGATACGCAGTATTTT	CSAPLSGVGDTQYF
many	TRBV12-3/TRBV12-4	15	TRBJ2-5	TRBD1	TGTGCCAGCAGTTCAGGGACAGCAGTACAAGAGACCCAGTACTTC	CASSSGTAVQETQYF
-	TRBV3-1	13	TRBJ1-5	-	TGTGCCAGCAGCCAAGTTGGCAATCAGCCCCAGCATTTT	CASSQVGNQPQHF
many	TRBV6-5	14	TRBJ1-5	TRBD1	TGTGCCAGCAGTTACTGGACAGGGAATCAGCCCCAGCATTTT	CASSYWTGNQPQHF
many	TRBV20-1	15	TRBJ2-3	-	TGCAGTGCTAGAGACCGGGGGGCCGTGACAGATACGCAGTATTTT	CSARDRGAVTDTQYF
many	TRBV5-1	15	TRBJ2-7	-	TGCGCCAGCAGCTTGTCAGCAGGGGTGTCCTACGAGCAGTACTTC	CASSLSAGVSYEQYF
few	TRBV10-3	14	TRBJ2-7	-	TGTGCCATCCGATGGGACTCCGCCTCCTACGAGCAGTACTTC	CAIRWDSASYEQYF
few	TRBV7-2	14	TRBJ2-7	TRBD2	TGTGCCACCTCTAGCGGGAGGGCGGCCTACGAGCAGTACTTC	CATSSGRAAYEQYF
few	TRBV20-1	15	TRBJ1-2	TRBD1	TGCAGTGCTAGAGATTCGAGACAGGGGAACTATGGCTACACCTTC	CSARDSRQGNYGYTF
many	TRBV28	20	TRBJ2-1	TRBD2	TGTGCCAGCAGTTTTGGGGAAGGACTAGCGGGAGGTCCGGGTTACAATGAGCAGTTCTTC	CASSFGEGLAGGPGYNEQFF
-	TRBV5-1	15	TRBJ1-2	-	TGCGCCAGCAGCTTGGCCCAGGGCGAGCCCTATGGCTACACCTTC	CASSLAQGEPYGYTF
few	TRBV6-5	16	TRBJ2-4	TRBD1	TGTGCCAGCAGTTCCTCGCATCCAAGACAGGGGAACATTCAGTACTTC	CASSSSHPRQGNIQYF
many	TRBV7-2	14	TRBJ1-2	TRBD1	TGTGCCAGCAGCTTAAGCAGGGGGGCCTATGGCTACACCTTC	CASSLSRGAYGYTF
few	TRBV7-8	13	TRBJ2-7	TRBD1	TGTGCCAGCAGCTCCTATACAGGGGGCGAGCAGTACTTC	CASSSYTGGEQYF
many	TRBV5-5	15	TRBJ2-1	TRBD2	TGTGCCAGCAGCTTGAAGCTAGCGGGCATGGGTGAGCAGTTCTTC	CASSLKLAGMGEQFF
-	TRBV20-1	15	TRBJ2-1	-	TGCAGTGCTAGAGATGCTAGCAGGGTCTACAATGAGCAGTTCTTC	CSARDASRVYNEQFF
few	TRBV28	15	TRBJ2-1	-	TGTGCCAGCAGTTTACCAGGACTACACGAGGATGAGCAGTTCTTC	CASSLPGLHEDEQFF
many	TRBV10-2	15	TRBJ2-3	-	TGCGCCAGCAGTGAGTCGATAACAGGCCCAGATACGCAGTATTTT	CASSESITGPDTQYF
many	TRBV12-3/TRBV12-4	15	TRBJ2-3	-	TGTGCCAGCACCCTAAGGGGACTTCACACAGATACGCAGTATTTT	CASTLRGLHTDTQYF
many	TRBV20-1	14	TRBJ2-3	-	TGCAGTGCTCCCCTAACGGGAGTAACAGATACGCAGTATTTT	CSAPLTGVTDTQYF